These 3 T cell receptor beta chains were sequenced from one sample in a study of graft-versus-host responses after intestinal transplantation. The antigens these receptors bind are not known. Produced via immunoSEQ multiplex PCR; TCRdb's table is partial and in-frame only. This sample has about 130,000 clones, with approximately 91% found just once. This material consisted of unstimulated CD4+ T cells sorted from spleen or lymph node cells, taken before intestinal transplant. The source is a human donor who received an intestinal transplant.

This chain joins TRBV7-2 and TRBJ2-7; D unclear. V lost 4 bases, J lost 0 bases, and 4 bases lay in between. CDR3 size: 12 residues. Germline CDR1 SGHTA, CDR2 FQGNSA. CDR3 region: CASSWSSYEQYF. The CDR3 DNA reads as TGTGCCAGCAGCTGGAGCTCCTACGAGCAGTACTTC.

CDR3 DNA: TGCGCCAGCAGCTCCGGACTAGCGGGAGGGCCGACAGCTACAGATACGCAGTATTTT. It yields the protein CASSSGLAGGPTATDTQYF. The chain uses TRBV5-1 and TRBJ2-3, with 15 bases aligning to TRBD2. The CDR3 consists of 19 residues. The trim removed 3 bases at V and 3 bases at J, leaving 11 bases unmatched. Germline CDR1 is SGHRS and CDR2 is YFSETQ. The full variable domain, its missing parts supplied by reference TRBV5-1 and TRBJ2-3, is KAGVTQTPRYLIKTRGQQVTLSCSPISGHRSVSWYQQTPGQGLQFLFEYFSETQRNKGNFPGRFSGRQFSNSRSEMNVSTLELGDSALYLCASSSGLAGGPTATDTQYFGPGTRLTVL.

The chain couples TRBV7-2 to TRBJ1-5; TRBD1 agrees at 8 bases. The V gene's germline CDR1 is SGHTA and CDR2 FQGNSA. The V segment lost 2 bases and the J segment 2 bases; nucleotides outside the gene matches: 5. The CDR3 has 16 residues. CDR3 residues: CASSLFEGQGNQPQHF. CDR3 sequence (DNA): TGTGCCAGCAGCTTATTTGAGGGACAGGGCAATCAGCCCCAGCATTTT.